The entry below gives a single T cell receptor beta chain sequence along with its context. This clone is a singleton in its sample. Its antigen is not yet known. No base qualities exist here, and no much larger clone lies one base off it. The immunoSEQ Assay, a bias-controlled multiplex PCR, was used to amplify TCRbeta CDR3 regions from genomic DNA. In the authors' own workflow: Within the assay, amplification of reference gene primers was used to estimate how many nucleated cells each sample contained. To quantify the absolute abundance of each unique TCRbeta CDR3 rearrangement, sequence reads were collapsed and filtered. For each sample, productive Simpson clonality was calculated as the square root of Simpson's diversity index across productive rearrangements. Drawn from immuneACCESS, this table holds only the in-frame rearrangements with V and J called that TCRdb kept. Clones are partly lost; checked studies trace under half to an unresolved V gene and leave the rest unexplained. For V, J and clone size, that table is used; D and trimming come from the DNA. The sample records 140,000 to 150,000 clones, 70% to 80% of which are singletons. Around 16% of the sample is taken by the ten largest.

Each collaborating institution followed its own protocols to collect whole blood in K2EDTA tubes. Collaborator samples were shipped for TCRbeta analysis as frozen whole blood, isolated PBMCs, or DNA extracted from either sample type. The sample is drawn from a study of blood T cell repertoires in COVID-19 (TCRdb year 2020). Describing the broader study: Samples from collaborators originated in the United States, Italy and Spain and spanned both the acute and convalescent phases of COVID-19. Deeply sampled blood TCRbeta repertoires from subjects exposed to, actively infected with, or recovered from COVID-19 were included in the dataset. The material from the prospective study consisted of cDNA or gDNA derived from T cells, B-cell-depleted T cells, or PBMCs. The repertoires were released in a freely available public database intended as a resource for research on the immune response to SARS-CoV-2. The sample metadata nearly always contained a de-identified subject ID, COVID-19 status, age in years and sex. HLA class I and class II types, where available, came from metadata supplied by the sample provider rather than from assay-based typing. Samples were obtained from the ongoing ImmuneRACE study (first 160 participants) and from about 1,300 subjects provided by 6 global collaborators.

Broader findings and caveats from the paper: Clinical and demographic metadata were provided uncurated, with the amount varying by source and participant.

V is pruned by 2 bases and J by 8 bases, leaving 8 bases of the junction without a gene match. Taken from the germline V gene, the CDR1 and CDR2 loops are SGHTA and FQGTGA. The CDR3 spans 16 residues, from the cysteine through the phenylalanine. Only the CDR3 DNA is retained, 48 bases long and in frame from the first base. This receptor was identified in a man aged 45-65 years with acute or convalescent COVID-19. The sequenced sample consisted of peripheral blood. This sequence uses TRBV7-3 and TRBJ2-1; 11 bases in the junction line up with TRBD1. The CDR3 protein: CASSLLGQGVGDEQFF. The bases are TGTGCCAGCAGCTTATTGGGACAGGGGGTGGGCGATGAGCAGTTCTTC.